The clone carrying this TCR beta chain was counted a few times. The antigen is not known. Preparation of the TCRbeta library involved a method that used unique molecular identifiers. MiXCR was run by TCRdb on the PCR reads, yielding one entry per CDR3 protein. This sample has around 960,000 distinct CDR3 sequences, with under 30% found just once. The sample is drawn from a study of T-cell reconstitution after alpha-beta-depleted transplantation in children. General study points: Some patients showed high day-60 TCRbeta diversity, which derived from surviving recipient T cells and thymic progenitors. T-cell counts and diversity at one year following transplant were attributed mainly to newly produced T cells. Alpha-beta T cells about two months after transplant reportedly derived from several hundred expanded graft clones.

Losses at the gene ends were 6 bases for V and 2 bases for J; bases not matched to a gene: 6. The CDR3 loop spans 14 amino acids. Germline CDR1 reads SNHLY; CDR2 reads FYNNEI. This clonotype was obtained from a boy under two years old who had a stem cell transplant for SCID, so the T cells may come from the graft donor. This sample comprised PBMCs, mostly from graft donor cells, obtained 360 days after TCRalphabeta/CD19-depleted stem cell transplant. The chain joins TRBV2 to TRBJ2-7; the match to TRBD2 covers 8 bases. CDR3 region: CASRDYGGAYEQYF. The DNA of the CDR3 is TGTGCCAGCAGAGACTACGGGGGGGCCTACGAGCAGTACTTC.